This T cell receptor beta chain was obtained from a study of blood T cell repertoires in COVID-19. At the level of the study: Acute and convalescent COVID-19 samples came from the United States, Italy and Spain. PBMCs, B-cell-depleted T cells, or T cells were the source of the cDNA or gDNA that made up the material.

Original handling: Amplifying reference gene primers gave estimates of nucleated cell counts. The method was immunoSEQ multiplex PCR; TCRdb's version includes in-frame clones alone and lacks a portion of them. The D gene and trimming were derived from the DNA, and the V and J assignments and clone size from that table. The top ten hold approximately 1.8% of the sample, which has 140,000 to 150,000 clones, approximately 88% seen once. Germline V gene lookup returns CDR1 WNHNN and CDR2 SYGVQD (reference sequence). V was pared by 3 bases and J by 8 bases, with 13 bases between. This CDR3 is built from 13 residues.

V gene TRBV10-1 combines with J gene TRBJ1-2; D is possibly TRBD1 (5 bases). This TCR was sampled from a man aged 65 to 85 with acute or convalescent COVID-19. The sample was peripheral blood. The CDR3 protein is CASSDSGEIGYTF. The DNA of the CDR3 is TGCGCCAGCAGTGATTCGGGGGAAATCGGCTACACCTTC.